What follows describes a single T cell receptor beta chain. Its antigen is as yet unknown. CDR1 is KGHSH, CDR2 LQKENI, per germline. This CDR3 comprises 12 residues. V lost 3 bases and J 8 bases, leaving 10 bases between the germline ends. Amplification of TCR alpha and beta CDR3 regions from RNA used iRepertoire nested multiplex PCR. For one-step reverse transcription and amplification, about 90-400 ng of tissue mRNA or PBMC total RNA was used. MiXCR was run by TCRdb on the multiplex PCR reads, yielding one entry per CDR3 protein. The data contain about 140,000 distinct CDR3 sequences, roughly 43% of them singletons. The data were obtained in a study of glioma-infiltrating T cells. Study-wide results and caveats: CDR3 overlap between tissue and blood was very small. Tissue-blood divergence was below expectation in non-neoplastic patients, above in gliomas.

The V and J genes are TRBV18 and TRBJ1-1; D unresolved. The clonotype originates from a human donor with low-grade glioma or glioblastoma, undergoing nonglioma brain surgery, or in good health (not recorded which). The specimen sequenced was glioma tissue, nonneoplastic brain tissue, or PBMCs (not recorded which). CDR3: CASSPSAQEAFF. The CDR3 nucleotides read TGTGCCAGCTCACCGTCCGCGCAAGAAGCTTTCTTT.